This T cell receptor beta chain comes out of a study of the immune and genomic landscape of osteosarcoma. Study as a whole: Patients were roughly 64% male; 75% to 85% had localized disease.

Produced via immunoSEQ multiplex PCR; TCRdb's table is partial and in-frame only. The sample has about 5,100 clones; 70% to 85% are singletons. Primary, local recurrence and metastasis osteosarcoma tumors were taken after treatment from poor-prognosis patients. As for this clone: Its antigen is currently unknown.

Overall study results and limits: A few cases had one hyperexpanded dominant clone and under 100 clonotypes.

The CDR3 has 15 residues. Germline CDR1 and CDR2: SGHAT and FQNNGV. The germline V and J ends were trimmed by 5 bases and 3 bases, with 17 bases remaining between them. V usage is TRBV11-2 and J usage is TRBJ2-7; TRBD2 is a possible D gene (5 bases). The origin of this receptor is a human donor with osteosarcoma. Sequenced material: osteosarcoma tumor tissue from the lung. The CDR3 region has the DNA TGTGCCAGCAGCCGAAGTGGAGGTCCTGACTACGAGCAGTACTTC. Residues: CASSRSGGPDYEQYF.